Shown below are 9 T cell receptor beta chains from a single sample sequenced in a study of shared clonotypes between healthy human individuals. Only CD45RO-negative cells positively selected for CCR7 counted as naive CD8 cells, so terminally differentiated effector memory CD45RA+ cells were excluded. The assay was immunoSEQ multiplex PCR, and TCRdb's table has in-frame clones only and misses some. The top ten hold about 1.1% of the sample, which has millions of clones, roughly 94% seen once. The sequenced material came from naive CD8+ T cells sorted from blood. The receptors derive from a man between 18 and 29 years old in good health.

This clone came up once. Other DNA sequences of this sample code for an identical CDR3. J is TRBJ2-7 and V is TRBV6-5; 9 bases line up with TRBD1. Trimming at V came to 5 bases and at J to 1 base, leaving 6 bases not matched to a gene. Germline loops: CDR1 MNHEY, CDR2 SVGAGI. This CDR3 spans 15 amino acids. The CDR3 DNA reads as TGTGCCAGCAGTCCGGGACAGGGCTTATCCTACGAGCAGTACTTC. Protein sequence: CASSPGQGLSYEQYF.

V gene TRBV28 combines with J gene TRBJ2-4, with a tentative D call TRBD1 (6 bases). There are 14 residues in the CDR3. Germline lookup yields CDR1 MDHEN and CDR2 SYDVKM. The V and J ends lost 2 bases and 4 bases respectively, with 9 bases between them. The CDR3 sequence is CASSLGRGKNIQYF. The CDR3 DNA follows: TGTGCCAGCAGTTTAGGCAGGGGTAAAAACATTCAGTACTTC.

The J gene is TRBJ1-5, the V gene TRBV27; D gene unclear. The ends were cut back, 6 bases at V and 2 bases at J, with 14 bases in the middle. Per the germline V gene, CDR1 is MNHEY and CDR2 is SMNVEV (reference sequence). This CDR3 has 15 residues. The CDR3 coding sequence is TGTGCCAGCAGCCCCGGGGTGTCGGGCAATCAGCCCCAGCATTTT. Protein: CASSPGVSGNQPQHF.

The chain uses TRBV5-1 and TRBJ1-3, with TRBD1 as a possible D gene (5 bases). The CDR3 spans 19 residues. Germline V lookup: CDR1 SGHRS, CDR2 YFSETQ. Trimming cost V 2 bases and J 0 bases, with 21 bases left between them. CDR3 coding DNA: TGCGCCAGCAGCTTCACTACCGTATCTCAGGGACTCTCTGGAAACACCATATATTTT. Its translation: CASSFTTVSQGLSGNTIYF. The variable domain in full, completed from reference TRBV5-1 and TRBJ1-3, reads KAGVTQTPRYLIKTRGQQVTLSCSPISGHRSVSWYQQTPGQGLQFLFEYFSETQRNKGNFPGRFSGRQFSNSRSEMNVSTLELGDSALYLCASSFTTVSQGLSGNTIYFGEGSWLTVV.

Note on this clone: Different DNA sequences within this sample yield the same CDR3. This chain joins TRBV4-1 and TRBJ2-7; unclear D gene. Germline V gene lookup returns CDR1 MGHRA and CDR2 YSYEKL. There are 12 residues in the CDR3. The ends were cut back, 0 bases at V and 7 bases at J, with 7 bases in the middle. The CDR3 DNA follows: TGCGCCAGCAGCCAAGAGGGGTATGAGCAGTACTTC. It encodes CASSQEGYEQYF.

The J gene is TRBJ2-7, the V gene TRBV6-1, with D possibly being TRBD2 (6 bases). Germline CDR1 is MNHNS and CDR2 is SASEGT. V gave up 3 bases and J gave up 2 bases, with 17 bases separating them. The CDR3 consists of 16 residues. The DNA for the CDR3 is TGTGCCAGCAGTGACCAGGACAATCGCGGGGCCTACGAGCAGTACTTC. Protein: CASSDQDNRGAYEQYF.

The chain employs TRBV6-6 and TRBJ2-5; no clear D. CDR1 is MNHNY and CDR2 is SVGAGI in the germline V gene (reference sequence). Trimming cost V 7 bases and J 0 bases, with 6 bases left between them. The CDR3 consists of 12 residues. The CDR3 DNA sequence: TGTGCCAGCAATGGGTACCAAGAGACCCAGTACTTC. It yields the protein CASNGYQETQYF.

This sequence joins TRBV5-8 and TRBJ2-2, with unresolved D. The CDR3 is 10 residues long. With 0 bases removed from V and 11 bases from J, the gap between germline ends came to 2 bases. The germline CDR1 and CDR2 sequences are SGHTS and YDEGEE. The CDR3 loop is CASSLAELFF. CDR3 DNA: TGTGCCAGCAGCTTGGCTGAGCTGTTTTTT.

The chain joins TRBV7-9 to TRBJ1-1; 7 nucleotides match TRBD1. V lost 5 bases, J lost 4 bases, and 7 bases stayed unmatched. Germline V gene data show CDR1 as SEHNR and CDR2 as FQNEAQ (reference sequence). The length of the CDR3 is 14 residues. This chain's CDR3 is CASSAGGVVTEAFF. CDR3 DNA sequence: TGTGCCAGCAGCGCAGGGGGTGTCGTCACTGAAGCTTTCTTT.